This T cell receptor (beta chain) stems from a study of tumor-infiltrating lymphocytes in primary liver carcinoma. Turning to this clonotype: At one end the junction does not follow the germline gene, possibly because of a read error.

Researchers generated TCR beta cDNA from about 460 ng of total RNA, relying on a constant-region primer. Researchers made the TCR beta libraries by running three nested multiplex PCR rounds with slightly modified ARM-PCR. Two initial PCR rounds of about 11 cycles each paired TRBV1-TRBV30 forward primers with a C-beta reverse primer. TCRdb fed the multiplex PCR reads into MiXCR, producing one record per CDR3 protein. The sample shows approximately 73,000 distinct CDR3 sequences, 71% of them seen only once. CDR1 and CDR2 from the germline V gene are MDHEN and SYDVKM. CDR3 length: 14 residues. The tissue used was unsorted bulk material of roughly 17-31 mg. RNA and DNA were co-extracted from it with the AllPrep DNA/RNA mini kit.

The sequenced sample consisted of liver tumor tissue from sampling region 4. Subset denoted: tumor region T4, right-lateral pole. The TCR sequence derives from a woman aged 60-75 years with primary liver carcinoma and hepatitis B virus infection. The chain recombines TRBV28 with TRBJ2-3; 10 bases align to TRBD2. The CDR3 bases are TGTACCAGCAAACTAGCGGGAATCACAGATACACAGTATTTT. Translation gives CTSKLAGITDTQYF.